These T cell receptor beta chains were read from a single sample in a study of OX40 agonist ivuxolimab in advanced cancers. Using immunoSEQ multiplex PCR, the repertoire was profiled, and TCRdb retains in-frame clones only, with some absent. Among 30,000 to 45,000 clones listed, 70% to 90% were seen once. The material was CD4+ or CD8+ T cells sorted from blood, obtained in a trial of the OX40 agonist ivuxolimab. All receptors come from an adult with an advanced solid tumor such as melanoma, head and neck, liver or kidney cancer. Both conserved end residues are part of each CDR3. A clone size is listed for some rows: how often the clone was seen (once, few, many), or a class if it is expanded.

v_call	j_call	clone_size	cdr3_aa
TRBV29-1	TRBJ2-3	NA	CSGSGSADTQYF
TRBV6-5	TRBJ1-1	NA	CASSMWRGSEAFF
TRBV27	TRBJ2-1	NA	CASTTRGDLYNEQFF
TRBV25-1	TRBJ2-7	NA	CASSYLGTSSYEQYF
TRBV7-8	TRBJ1-5	once	CASSPEESTYSNQPQHF
TRBV27	TRBJ1-5	NA	CASSPLRPEPQHF
TRBV14	TRBJ2-1	once	CASSQDPSEREANWDEQFF
TRBV5-6	TRBJ2-5	NA	CASSLDPSGGKETQYF
TRBV27	TRBJ2-3	NA	CASSLVFREAELTDTQYF
TRBV19	TRBJ1-2	NA	CASSIIAGEDYTF
TRBV5-4	TRBJ2-7	once	CASSLGLAGGEQYF
TRBV27	TRBJ1-2	NA	CASSFVGGAGLYGYTF
TRBV4-3	TRBJ2-1	NA	CASSRDSLNEQFF
TRBV5-3	TRBJ2-2	once	CARSWGLAETANTGELFF
TRBV28	TRBJ2-7	NA	CASSLGQGPSYEQYF
TRBV6-5	TRBJ2-7	NA	CASSYAGGPYEQYF
TRBV28	TRBJ1-4	NA	CASSVTGKRDEKLFF
TRBV28	TRBJ2-7	NA	CASSLILGAYEQYF
TRBV2	TRBJ1-1	NA	CASSEAYAMNTEAFF
TRBV7-2	TRBJ1-1	few	CASSLIRGEAFF
TRBV9	TRBJ2-7	NA	CASSVGTSGKEQYF
TRBV15	TRBJ2-7	NA	CATSRAGGSFEQYF
TRBV7-6	TRBJ2-2	NA	CASSLREPGIVAGNTGELFF
TRBV7-9	TRBJ2-3	NA	CASSKSGWGRDTDTQYF
TRBV19	TRBJ2-7	NA	CASSTWGQGRAEQYF
TRBV6-5	TRBJ2-2	NA	CASIAGGINTGELFF
TRBV5-1	TRBJ1-3	NA	CASSAEGMGSGNTIYF
TRBV2	TRBJ2-5	NA	CASSATGVSTAANQETQYF
TRBV9	TRBJ2-1	NA	CASSVLTGTVSYNEQFF
TRBV27	TRBJ2-7	NA	CASSFTVGYEQYF
TRBV4-1	TRBJ1-5	NA	CASSQVMGQGMDQPQHF
TRBV7-8	TRBJ2-7	NA	CASRQQASSSYEQYF
TRBV19	TRBJ2-1	NA	CASSRASARGNEQFF
TRBV7-9	TRBJ2-1	once	CASMPRVARYNEQFF
TRBV9	TRBJ2-1	NA	CASSVETGGDEQFF
TRBV6-5	TRBJ2-5	NA	CASTIGATYQETQYF
TRBV27	TRBJ1-3	once	CASSLMASSGNTIYF
TRBV4-1	TRBJ2-4	NA	CASSQALAVNIQYF
TRBV5-6	TRBJ2-5	NA	CASSQDYLPQYF
TRBV29-1	TRBJ2-7	once	CSVVFRGSYEQYF
TRBV6-5	TRBJ1-1	once	CASSYGTGYMNTEAFF
TRBV6-5	TRBJ2-1	once	CASRPGGGEQFF
TRBV2	TRBJ2-1	NA	CASSEGTAFYNEQFF
TRBV19	TRBJ1-5	few	CASSPYGRSNQPQHF
TRBV5-1	TRBJ2-1	NA	CASSSTSYNEQFF
TRBV4-3	TRBJ1-1	NA	CASRYDGGLAEAFF
TRBV13	TRBJ2-1	NA	CASSYPSGAYNEQFF
TRBV28	TRBJ2-5	NA	CASSTWGFRGGQETQYF